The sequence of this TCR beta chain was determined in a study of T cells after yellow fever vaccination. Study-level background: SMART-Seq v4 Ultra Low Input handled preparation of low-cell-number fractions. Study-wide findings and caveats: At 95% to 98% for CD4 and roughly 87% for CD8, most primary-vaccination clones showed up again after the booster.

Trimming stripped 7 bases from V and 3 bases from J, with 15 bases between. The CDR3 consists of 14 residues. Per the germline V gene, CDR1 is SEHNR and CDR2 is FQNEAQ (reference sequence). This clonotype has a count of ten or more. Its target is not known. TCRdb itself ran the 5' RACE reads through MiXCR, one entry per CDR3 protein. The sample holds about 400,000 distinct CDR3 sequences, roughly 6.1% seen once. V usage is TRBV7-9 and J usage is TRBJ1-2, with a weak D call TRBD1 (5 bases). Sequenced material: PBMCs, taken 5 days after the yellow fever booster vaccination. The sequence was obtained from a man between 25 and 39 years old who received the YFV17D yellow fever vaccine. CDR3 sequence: CASTPRGEYYGYTF. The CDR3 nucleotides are TGTGCCAGCACTCCTAGGGGCGAGTACTATGGCTACACCTTC.